Listed here are 26 T cell receptor beta chains from one sample, sequenced in a study of blood T cell repertoires in COVID-19. Sequencing was performed with immunoSEQ multiplex PCR; in TCRdb, only in-frame clones are kept and a portion is missing. The sample shows approximately 300,000 clones, 92% of them seen only once. Sequencing was carried out using PBMCs or T cells enriched from blood (not recorded which). The receptor source for this set is a woman under 40 who had recovered from COVID-19.

The V call is TRBV7-2, the J call TRBJ1-1, with D perhaps matching TRBD1 (5 bases). Germline V gene data show CDR1 as SGHTA and CDR2 as FQGNSA. This CDR3 is 15 amino acids long. The V end was cut by 1 base, the J end by 1 base, with 10 bases between. The CDR3 loop is CASSLGHRTNTEAFF. CDR3 bases: TGTGCCAGCAGCTTAGGTCACAGGACGAACACTGAAGCTTTCTTT. The full variable domain, its missing parts supplied by reference TRBV7-2 and TRBJ1-1, is GAGVSQSPSNKVTEKGKDVELRCDPISGHTALYWYRQSLGQGLEFLIYFQGNSAPDKSGLPSDRFSAERTGGSVSTLTIQRTQQEDSAVYLCASSLGHRTNTEAFFGQGTRLTVV.

The genes are TRBV15 and TRBJ2-3; 9 bases are a match to TRBD2. V lost 1 base, J lost 0 bases, and 20 bases stayed unmatched. The CDR3 sequence is 22 residues long. CDR1 is LNHNV, CDR2 YYDKDF, per germline (reference sequence). The DNA of the CDR3 is TGTGCCACCAGCAGAGTAGCCGGTGGGCGGGGGGGCTCCTTGTCTAGCACAGATACGCAGTATTTT. Its translation is CATSRVAGGRGGSLSSTDTQYF.

The V gene is TRBV28, the J gene TRBJ2-2; D gene ambiguous. The CDR3 totals 15 residues. CDR1 MDHEN and CDR2 SYDVKM come from the germline V gene. V lost 6 bases and J 4 bases, leaving 15 bases between the germline ends. The CDR3 DNA reads as TGTGCCAGCAGGCTCAGCTCGGGTAGCACCGGGGAGCTGTTTTTT. It yields the protein CASRLSSGSTGELFF.

The rearrangement joins TRBV11-3 to TRBJ2-3; a possible D gene is TRBD2 (6 bases). Germline CDR1 reads SGHNT; CDR2 reads YENEEA. V shed 8 bases and J shed 0 bases, with 15 bases lying between them. The CDR3 has 15 residues. CDR3 in DNA: TGTGCCAGCTCCTCCGCCGGGACTAGCACAGATACGCAGTATTTT. Translation: CASSSAGTSTDTQYF.

V usage is TRBV27 and J usage is TRBJ2-7; D is uncertain. The V and J ends lost 1 base and 0 bases respectively, with 10 bases between them. This CDR3 comprises 15 residues. Germline loops: CDR1 MNHEY, CDR2 SMNVEV (reference sequence). The CDR3 DNA follows: TGTGCCAGCAGTTTATGGGCCCTCAGCTCCTACGAGCAGTACTTC. Translation gives CASSLWALSSYEQYF.

The chain carries TRBV9 and TRBJ2-2, with TRBD2 identical over 8 bases. In germline, CDR1 is SGDLS, CDR2 YYNGEE. Losses at the gene ends were 2 bases for V and 7 bases for J; bases not matched to a gene: 10. This CDR3 has 16 amino acids. The CDR3 coding sequence is TGTGCCAGCAGCGTGTCGCGAGCGGGAGTCGGCGGGGAGCTGTTTTTT. Translated: CASSVSRAGVGGELFF.

The rearrangement uses TRBV28 and TRBJ1-2, with D unresolved. The germline V and J ends were trimmed by 8 bases and 6 bases, with 7 bases remaining between them. Germline values: CDR1 MDHEN, CDR2 SYDVKM. The CDR3 length is 10 residues. CDR3 protein: CASEKNGYTF. The CDR3 nucleotides are TGTGCCAGCGAGAAAAATGGCTACACCTTC.

The rearrangement joins TRBV28 to TRBJ2-1; 11 bases are shared with TRBD2. The CDR3 spans 17 residues. Germline values: CDR1 MDHEN, CDR2 SYDVKM. V shed 3 bases, J shed 3 bases, and the junction held 7 bases outside the gene matches. CDR3 DNA sequence: TGTGCCAGCAGTTTTAGGACTAGCGGGTTCTTCTACAATGAGCAGTTCTTC. Encoded protein: CASSFRTSGFFYNEQFF.

V usage is TRBV5-4 and J usage is TRBJ2-7; 11 positions agree with TRBD2. After removal of 4 bases from V and 1 base from J, the junction contained 4 bases not matched to a gene. CDR1 is SGHNT and CDR2 is YYREEE in the germline V gene (reference sequence). The CDR3 spans 15 residues. This chain's CDR3 is CASSGGLAGSYEQYF. The CDR3 DNA reads as TGTGCCAGCAGCGGTGGACTAGCGGGTTCCTACGAGCAGTACTTC.

V gene TRBV28 combines with J gene TRBJ2-5; 7 positions match TRBD2. Germline V gene lookup returns CDR1 MDHEN and CDR2 SYDVKM. The CDR3 contains 15 residues. V trimming: 3 bases; J trimming: 5 bases; junction bases outside the gene matches: 9. The CDR3 DNA reads as TGTGCCAGCAGTTTCGGCGGGAGTAGGGCGGAGACCCAGTACTTC. It yields the protein CASSFGGSRAETQYF.

Only one count was recorded for this clone. This chain uses TRBV27 with TRBJ2-1; the D gene is possibly TRBD2 (6 bases). Germline V lookup: CDR1 MNHEY, CDR2 SMNVEV (reference sequence). Trimming left V 3 bases short and J 9 bases short, with 12 bases between. The CDR3 sequence is 13 residues long. CDR3: CASSFGRDGEQFF. Here the CDR3 DNA reads TGTGCCAGCAGTTTTGGGCGGGACGGTGAGCAGTTCTTC.

This chain uses TRBV12-5 with TRBJ2-1, with 8 bases identical to TRBD1. J was trimmed by 1 base and V by 6 bases; bases with no gene match: 14. The CDR3 covers 18 residues. Germline CDR1 is LGHNT and CDR2 is FRNRAP. The CDR3 nucleotides read TGTGCTAGTGGCTTTAACCTATTTCAGGGGGCTTCCTACAATGAGCAGTTCTTC. It codes for CASGFNLFQGASYNEQFF.

The chain combines TRBV7-9 with TRBJ2-2; maybe TRBD1 (5 bases). This CDR3 has 16 amino acids. Trimming pared 5 bases from V and 0 bases from J, leaving 13 bases between. The germline gives CDR1 SEHNR, CDR2 FQNEAQ (reference sequence). This CDR3 is CASSPSGSPNTGELFF. The CDR3, as DNA: TGTGCCAGCAGCCCGTCAGGGTCCCCGAACACCGGGGAGCTGTTTTTT.

The chain links TRBV19 to TRBJ1-3; D perhaps matches TRBD1 (6 bases). V was pared by 6 bases and J by 8 bases, with 8 bases between. Germline lookup yields CDR1 LNHDA and CDR2 SQIVND (reference sequence). CDR3 length: 11 amino acids. The CDR3 DNA reads TGTGCCAGTAGCTACAGGGACACCATATATTTT. It specifies CASSYRDTIYF.

This sequence joins TRBV7-8 and TRBJ2-1, with D tentatively TRBD2 (7 bases). This CDR3 region has 16 residues. V lost 5 bases, J lost 2 bases, and 16 bases lay in between. From germline, CDR1 is SGHVS and CDR2 FQNEAQ. CDR3 DNA: TGTGCCAGCAGCGCCCGGACGGGGGGCACCTACAATGAGCAGTTCTTC. Its translation is CASSARTGGTYNEQFF.

This chain links TRBV6-5 with TRBJ2-2, with D maybe TRBD1 (5 bases). The ends were cut back, 4 bases at V and 2 bases at J, with 8 bases in the middle. The CDR3 covers 14 residues. The germline V gene encodes CDR1 MNHEY and CDR2 SVGAGI. The CDR3 reads CASSSTDNTGELFF. The DNA for the CDR3 is TGTGCCAGCAGTTCGACAGATAACACCGGGGAGCTGTTTTTT.

V usage is TRBV6-2 or TRBV6-3 and J usage is TRBJ2-3, with D possibly being TRBD2 (6 bases). Germline CDR1 and CDR2: MNHEY and SVGEGT. The CDR3 covers 15 residues. V was clipped by 5 bases and J by 2 bases, with 14 bases between them. This CDR3 reads CASSKPGLTTDTQYF. The DNA for the CDR3 is TGTGCCAGCAGTAAACCGGGACTGACCACAGATACGCAGTATTTT.

This chain links TRBV28 with TRBJ1-1, with a weak D call TRBD1 (5 bases). This CDR3 has 14 amino acids. V was trimmed by 5 bases and J by 5 bases, leaving 15 bases between them. Germline assignment: CDR1 MDHEN and CDR2 SYDVKM. CDR3 DNA sequence: TGTGCCAGCAGTCAGGGAGGTATGGAGACTGAAGCTTTCTTT. This encodes CASSQGGMETEAFF.

This chain joins TRBV11-3 and TRBJ2-2; 7 nucleotides line up with TRBD1. Germline V gene data show CDR1 as SGHNT and CDR2 as YENEEA. The V and J ends lost 3 bases and 3 bases, in that order; junction bases with no gene match: 7. The CDR3 runs 16 residues. The CDR3 spells CASSLTGFGHTGELFF. The CDR3 DNA follows: TGTGCCAGCAGCTTGACAGGGTTCGGGCACACCGGGGAGCTGTTTTTT.

This chain connects TRBV7-2 to TRBJ2-1; possibly TRBD2 for D (5 bases). The germline gives CDR1 SGHTA, CDR2 FQGNSA. V gave up 6 bases and J gave up 5 bases, with 11 bases separating them. The CDR3 is made up of 13 amino acids. The CDR3 DNA reads TGTGCCAGCAGGGAAACAGCGGACAATGAGCAGTTCTTC. Translation: CASRETADNEQFF.

This chain links TRBV7-2 with TRBJ2-5; no clear D. The CDR3 has 13 residues. Germline loops: CDR1 SGHTA, CDR2 FQGNSA. V was shortened by 6 bases and J by 5 bases, with 13 bases between the two germline ends. CDR3 in amino acids: CASRLRTEETQYF. Written as DNA, the CDR3 is TGTGCCAGCAGACTACGTACTGAGGAGACCCAGTACTTC.

The chain carries TRBV6-5 and TRBJ2-5, with 7 bases identical to TRBD2. This CDR3 has 15 amino acids. Germline CDR1 reads MNHEY; CDR2 reads SVGAGI. After removal of 11 bases from V and 5 bases from J, the junction contained 17 bases not matched to a gene. The CDR3 protein is CAGRCDAGVGETQYF. The CDR3 DNA is TGTGCCGGAAGATGTGACGCGGGAGTGGGGGAGACCCAGTACTTC.

The chain uses TRBV27 and TRBJ1-3; no definite D call. CDR3 length: 15 residues. Trimming shortened V by 0 bases and J by 1 base, and 7 bases separated the two germline ends. The germline V gene encodes CDR1 MNHEY and CDR2 SMNVEV (reference sequence). CDR3 sequence: CASSLSGSSGNTIYF. The CDR3 DNA reads as TGTGCCAGCAGTTTATCCGGGTCATCTGGAAACACCATATATTTT.

V is TRBV20-1 and J is TRBJ1-1, with TRBD1 matching 7 bases. V dropped 3 bases and J dropped 5; count of bases not matched to a gene: 6. This CDR3 is 13 amino acids long. Per germline, CDR1 DFQATT and CDR2 SNEGSKA (reference sequence). The CDR3 nucleotides are TGCAGTGCTAGTCTATCCAGGGGGACTGAAGCTTTCTTT. It is translated as CSASLSRGTEAFF.

The chain is built from TRBV12-3 or TRBV12-4 and TRBJ2-7, with TRBD1 matching 9 bases. This CDR3 has 12 residues. The V segment lost 6 bases and the J segment 5 bases; nucleotides outside the gene matches: 2. Written as DNA, the CDR3 is TGTGCCAGCAGCCGGGACAGGGACGAGCAGTACTTC. This gives the protein CASSRDRDEQYF.

The chain links TRBV4-1 to TRBJ1-5, with D tentatively TRBD1 (6 bases). The CDR3 is made up of 17 amino acids. Germline CDR1 and CDR2: MGHRA and YSYEKL. V dropped 1 base and J dropped 1 base, with 14 bases sitting between them. The CDR3 protein is CASSQGIQGPSNQPQHF. In DNA form, the CDR3 reads TGCGCCAGCAGCCAAGGGATACAGGGCCCCAGCAATCAGCCCCAGCATTTT.